A single sample gave rise to the 9 T cell receptor beta chains below, sequenced in a study of shared clonotypes between healthy human individuals (dated by TCRdb to 2018 to 2021). The library relied on the immunoSEQ multiplex PCR assay. Drawn from immuneACCESS, this table holds only the in-frame rearrangements with V and J called that TCRdb kept. Clones are partly lost; checked studies trace under half to an unresolved V gene and leave the rest unexplained. The sample contains some 92,000 clones, approximately 51% of them found a single time. About 15% of the sample rests with the top ten. Sequenced sample: PBMCs. The receptors stem from a woman aged 40 to 55 in good health. Some clones in this sample may be carry-over from other donors' samples.

The chain carries TRBV7-9 and TRBJ2-7; possible D gene TRBD2, 6 bases. V lost 5 bases to trimming and J lost 4 bases, with 18 bases between them. CDR1 SEHNR and CDR2 FQNEAQ come from the germline V gene (reference sequence). The CDR3 consists of 15 residues. The CDR3 sequence is CASSEGGTPRYEQYF. The DNA for the CDR3 is TGTGCCAGCAGCGAAGGCGGGACCCCAAGATACGAGCAGTACTTC.

J is TRBJ2-1 and V is TRBV7-9; 7 nucleotides line up with TRBD2. Losses at the gene ends were 0 bases for V and 7 bases for J; bases not matched to a gene: 6. Germline values: CDR1 SEHNR, CDR2 FQNEAQ (reference sequence). The CDR3 totals 15 residues. The CDR3: CASSLAMGGRNEQFF. The CDR3 nucleotides are TGTGCCAGCAGCTTAGCCATGGGAGGGCGAAATGAGCAGTTCTTC.

The V gene is TRBV25-1, the J gene TRBJ2-7; the D gene is possibly TRBD2 (5 bases). CDR1 is MGHDK and CDR2 is SYGVNS in the germline V gene. The V end lost 4 bases, the J end lost 6 bases, and 16 bases lay between the germline ends. CDR3 size: 14 residues. CDR3 coding DNA: TGTGCCAGCAGTGCCAGCTTGGCCCGGGGCGAGCAGTACTTC. Amino acids: CASSASLARGEQYF.

This clone appeared many times. This sequence joins TRBV9 and TRBJ2-7, with 7 bases lining up with TRBD1. The ends lost 4 bases at V and 7 bases at J; junction bases unmatched: 20. This CDR3 is 17 amino acids long. Germline V gene lookup returns CDR1 SGDLS and CDR2 YYNGEE. The CDR3 nucleotides read TGTGCCAGCAGCCCACGTAGAGAGAGGACGTCCAGGGGGGAGCAGTACTTC. Its translation: CASSPRRERTSRGEQYF.

The chain recombines TRBV2 with TRBJ1-2; D is undetermined. In germline, CDR1 is SNHLY, CDR2 FYNNEI. Trimming cost V 0 bases and J 4 bases, with 6 bases left between them. This CDR3 is 13 amino acids long. CDR3 residues: CASSEAIGYGYTF. In nucleotides, the CDR3 is TGTGCCAGCAGTGAAGCGATCGGCTATGGCTACACCTTC.

The V call is TRBV11-2, the J call TRBJ1-2; no clear D. The germline V and J ends were trimmed by 5 bases and 9 bases, with 10 bases remaining between them. The CDR3 runs to 11 residues. Germline V gene sequence: CDR1 SGHAT, CDR2 FQNNGV. CDR3 nucleotide sequence: TGTGCCAGCAGCCCCAGGATCAGCTACACCTTC. As protein: CASSPRISYTF.

This clone was counted many times. The CDR3 sequence is CASSLDRNTEAFF. CDR3 nucleotide sequence: TGCGCCAGCAGCTTGGACAGAAACACTGAAGCTTTCTTT. The chain employs TRBV5-1 and TRBJ1-1; no clear D gene. Trimming pared 0 bases from V and 2 bases from J, leaving 5 bases between. Germline V CDR1 and CDR2: SGHRS, YFSETQ. The CDR3 loop spans 13 amino acids.

This clone was seen many times. V usage is TRBV11-2 and J usage is TRBJ1-5; a possible D gene is TRBD1 (6 bases). The CDR3 is made up of 15 amino acids. Germline assignment: CDR1 SGHAT and CDR2 FQNNGV. The germline V and J ends were trimmed by 5 bases and 4 bases, with 15 bases remaining between them. The CDR3 DNA reads as TGTGCCAGCAGCCCAGGAGGACAGTTTAATCAGCCCCAGCATTTT. Its protein product is CASSPGGQFNQPQHF. Supplemented by reference TRBV11-2 and TRBJ1-5, the full variable domain reads EAGVAQSPRYKIIEKRQSVAFWCNPISGHATLYWYQQILGQGPKLLIQFQNNGVVDDSQLPKDRFSAERLKGVDSTLKIQPAKLEDSAVYLCASSPGGQFNQPQHFGDGTRLSIL.

A word on this clone: A far larger clone differs by one base, so this is likely a read error. At the DNA level, this CDR3 is encoded by other sequences in the same sample as well. The CDR3 spells CASGLVLAGVGETQYF. The CDR3 DNA is TGTGCTAGTGGCTTGGTATTAGCGGGAGTAGGTGAGACCCAGTACTTC. The chain carries TRBV12-5 and TRBJ2-5, with 9 bases lining up with TRBD2. Per germline, CDR1 LGHNT and CDR2 FRNRAP. The CDR3 has 16 residues.